This T cell receptor beta chain is from a study of T cell changes during pregnancy in multiple sclerosis. The CDR3 totals 14 residues. V lost 6 bases to trimming and J lost 1 base, with 12 bases between them. CDR1 MNHNY and CDR2 SVGAGI come from the germline V gene (reference sequence). The table came from immunoSEQ multiplex PCR; TCRdb's copy has only in-frame clones and leaves some out. The sample lists tens of thousands of clones; 85% to 95% were seen once. Sequenced here: peripheral blood, sampled in the third trimester of pregnancy. The source is a female donor in good health, enrolled as a control in a pregnancy study. V and J are TRBV6-6 and TRBJ1-1, with D possibly TRBD1 on 6 matching bases. The CDR3 DNA reads as TGTGCCAGCAGCCCCGGGACACCGAACACTGAAGCTTTCTTT. Encoded protein: CASSPGTPNTEAFF.